This T cell receptor (beta chain) was sequenced during a study of blood T cell repertoires in COVID-19. At the level of the study: The study drew acute and convalescent COVID-19 samples from the United States, Italy and Spain.

The repertoire was sequenced with immunoSEQ multiplex PCR; TCRdb's copy has only in-frame clones and lacks some. The table shows approximately 200,000 clones, with roughly 84% occurring only once. The germline gives CDR1 LGHDT, CDR2 YNNKEL (reference sequence). This CDR3 has 15 amino acids. V shed 2 bases and J shed 0 bases, with 9 bases lying between them. The sample consisted of peripheral blood. This chain connects TRBV3-1 (or the pseudogene TRBV3-2) to TRBJ2-3, with D perhaps TRBD1 (6 bases). The sequence was collected from a woman in her 30s who had recovered from COVID-19. This chain's CDR3 is CASSQHGTSTDTQYF. DNA for the CDR3: TGTGCCAGCAGCCAACACGGGACAAGCACAGATACGCAGTATTTT.